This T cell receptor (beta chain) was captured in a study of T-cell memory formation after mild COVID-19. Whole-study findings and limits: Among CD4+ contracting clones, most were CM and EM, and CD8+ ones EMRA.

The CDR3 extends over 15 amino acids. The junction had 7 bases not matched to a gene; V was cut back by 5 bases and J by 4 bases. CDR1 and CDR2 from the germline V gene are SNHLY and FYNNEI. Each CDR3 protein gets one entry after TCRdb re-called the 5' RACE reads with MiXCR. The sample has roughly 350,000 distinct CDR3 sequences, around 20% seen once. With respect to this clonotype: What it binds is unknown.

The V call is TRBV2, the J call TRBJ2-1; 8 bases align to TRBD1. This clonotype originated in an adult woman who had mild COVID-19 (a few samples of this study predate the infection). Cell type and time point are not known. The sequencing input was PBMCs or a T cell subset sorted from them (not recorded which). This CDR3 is CASSRRDRRYNEQFF. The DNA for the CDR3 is TGTGCCAGCAGTCGCCGGGACAGGAGATACAATGAGCAGTTCTTC.